The 14 T cell receptor beta chains reported below all come from one sample, sequenced in a study of T cells in Graves' hyperthyroidism and ophthalmopathy. The CDR3 regions of TCR beta were amplified from RNA transcripts. During a first-round RT-PCR of the TCR CDR3, the HTBI primer set was used. MiXCR was run by TCRdb on the multiplex PCR reads, yielding one entry per CDR3 protein. The data hold hundreds of thousands of distinct CDR3 sequences, with 16% observed a single time. The specimen was blood. The receptors originated from a woman aged 18-35 years with Graves' hyperthyroidism.

The chain couples TRBV7-9 to TRBJ1-6; 7 bases match TRBD1. Germline lookup yields CDR1 SEHNR and CDR2 FQNEAQ (reference sequence). Trimming took 1 base from V and 11 from J; bases not matched to a gene: 5. The CDR3 totals 14 residues. CDR3 sequence: CASSLGQGVTPLHF. CDR3 nucleotide sequence: TGTGCCAGCAGCTTAGGGCAGGGGGTAACACCCCTCCACTTT.

This clonotype was detected ten times or more. The chain carries TRBV12-5 and TRBJ1-1; TRBD1 might be the D (6 bases). CDR3 size: 17 residues. The V gene lost 0 bases and the J gene lost 0 bases, with 14 bases spanning the gap. Germline values: CDR1 LGHNT, CDR2 FRNRAP. The CDR3 sequence is CASGLVLGQGMNTEAFF. The CDR3 DNA reads as TGTGCTAGTGGTTTGGTACTCGGGCAGGGGATGAACACTGAAGCTTTCTTT.

At least ten counts were recorded for this clonotype. The chain combines TRBV15 with TRBJ2-5; D not resolved. CDR1 is LNHNV, CDR2 YYDKDF, per germline (reference sequence). V was shortened by 3 bases and J by 5 bases, with 7 bases between the two germline ends. The CDR3 extends over 12 amino acids. CDR3 sequence reads: CATSSPRETQYF. The CDR3 DNA follows: TGTGCCACCAGCAGTCCCAGGGAGACCCAGTACTTC.

In this sample, this clonotype turned up many times. The chain joins TRBV6-6 to TRBJ1-2; D possibly corresponds to TRBD1 (6 bases). This CDR3 is built from 17 residues. V was pared by 0 bases and J by 6 bases, with 20 bases between. CDR1 is MNHNY and CDR2 is SVGAGI in the germline V gene (reference sequence). The chain's CDR3 is CASSYSLGGYLSNGYTF. In nucleotides, the CDR3 is TGTGCCAGCAGTTACTCGCTCGGGGGCTATCTCTCTAATGGCTACACCTTC.

This clonotype has more than one count but fewer than ten. The rearrangement uses TRBV28 and TRBJ2-3; D not resolved. Germline V lookup: CDR1 MDHEN, CDR2 SYDVKM. CDR3 length equals 15 residues. Trimming took off 1 base at V and 0 bases at J, with 8 bases between the two ends. The CDR3 sequence: CASSLLSASTDTQYF. CDR3 DNA sequence: TGTGCCAGCAGTTTATTGTCGGCCAGCACAGATACGCAGTATTTT.

This clonotype came up many times. The V call is TRBV20-1, the J call TRBJ2-1; 7 nucleotides line up with TRBD2. The germline gives CDR1 DFQATT, CDR2 SNEGSKA (reference sequence). Germline trimming cut 3 bases from V and 6 bases from J; bases unmatched to any gene: 5. The CDR3 spans 13 residues. CDR3 coding DNA: TGCAGTGCTAGCCAGCGGGAAGGCAATGAGCAGTTCTTC. Residues: CSASQREGNEQFF.

V usage is TRBV11-2 and J usage is TRBJ2-1, with D possibly matching TRBD2 (7 bases). The germline V and J ends were trimmed by 4 bases and 6 bases, with 22 bases remaining between them. The length of the CDR3 is 17 residues. The V gene's germline CDR1 is SGHAT and CDR2 FQNNGV. The CDR3 nucleotides read TGTGCCAGCAGCTCCACCGGGCGGGGAGGGGGGGGCAATGAGCAGTTCTTC. This gives the protein CASSSTGRGGGGNEQFF.

Written as DNA, the CDR3 is TGTGCCAGCCTCGGGACAGGGGACTACAATGAGCAGTTCTTC. Translation gives CASLGTGDYNEQFF. V usage is TRBV14 and J usage is TRBJ2-1, with 10 bases aligning to TRBD1. The germline gives CDR1 SGHDN, CDR2 FVKESK. This CDR3 is 14 amino acids long. V shed 8 bases and J 3 bases; nucleotides not matched to a gene: 4.

This clonotype was seen many times. The CDR3: CASSFGSAISNQPQHF. The DNA of the CDR3 is TGTGCCAGCAGTTTTGGATCAGCCATTAGCAATCAGCCCCAGCATTTT. The J gene is TRBJ1-5, the V gene TRBV12-3 or TRBV12-4; D ambiguous. The CDR3 extends over 16 amino acids. V lost 3 bases and J lost 0, with 12 bases in between.

This rearrangement joins TRBV6-1 to TRBJ2-5; 12 bases are shared with TRBD1. Per the germline V gene, CDR1 is MNHNS and CDR2 is SASEGT. The CDR3 has 16 amino acids. V lost 5 bases, J lost 5 bases, and 9 bases stayed unmatched. In DNA, the CDR3 is TGTGCCAGCAGTTTGGGACAGGGGGCCGGTCCGGAGACCCAGTACTTC. This gives the protein CASSLGQGAGPETQYF.

The chain joins TRBV5-1 to TRBJ2-7; 11 bases map to TRBD1. The CDR3 is 16 residues long. Germline loops: CDR1 SGHRS, CDR2 YFSETQ. The ends lost 0 bases at V and 3 bases at J; junction bases unmatched: 5. This chain's CDR3 is CASSLGSGTGGYEQYF. The CDR3 bases are TGCGCCAGCAGCTTGGGTTCCGGGACAGGGGGCTACGAGCAGTACTTC.

This clonotype was detected ten times or more. This sequence joins TRBV18 and TRBJ1-1, with D possibly TRBD1 on 6 matching bases. CDR1 and CDR2 from the germline V gene are KGHSH and LQKENI. The V and J ends lost 2 bases and 2 bases respectively, with 15 bases between them. The CDR3 totals 16 residues. The CDR3 loop is CASSPNRAGGNTEAFF. DNA of the CDR3: TGTGCCAGCTCACCAAACAGGGCTGGGGGAAACACTGAAGCTTTCTTT.

There are many counts of this clonotype. This rearrangement joins TRBV7-2 to TRBJ2-3; no definite D call. From germline, CDR1 is SGHTA and CDR2 FQGNSA. This CDR3 spans 12 amino acids. Trimming took 5 bases from V and 2 from J, leaving 5 bases between them. The CDR3 nucleotides read TGTGCCAGCAGCCCGGTCACAGATACGCAGTATTTT. Residues: CASSPVTDTQYF. The full variable domain, in which reference TRBV7-2 and TRBJ2-3 provide the parts outside the CDR3, is GAGVSQSPSNKVTEKGKDVELRCDPISGHTALYWYRQSLGQGLEFLIYFQGNSAPDKSGLPSDRFSAERTGGSVSTLTIQRTQQEDSAVYLCASSPVTDTQYFGPGTRLTVL.

V is TRBV14 and J is TRBJ2-7; 7 bases align to TRBD2. V trimming: 4 bases; J trimming: 4 bases; junction bases outside the gene matches: 19. This CDR3 spans 18 amino acids. Looked up from germline, CDR1 is SGHDN and CDR2 is FVKESK. CDR3 sequence reads: CASSRTPKGSGMAYEQYF. The CDR3 nucleotides are TGTGCCAGCAGCCGCACACCTAAAGGGAGCGGGATGGCTTACGAGCAGTACTTC.